This is a list of T cell receptor beta chains from one sample in a study of cytomegalovirus exposure and HLA in healthy donors. Sequencing used immunoSEQ multiplex PCR; TCRdb keeps in-frame clones, though not all of them. Of over 150,000 clones in the sample, 80% to 85% were seen once. What was sequenced was PBMCs. The receptor set was obtained from a man aged 45-65 years in good health and CMV-seronegative. Each CDR3 is given with its conserved first and last residue. D genes are given only for firm matches. For some rows the clone size is stated as once, few or many, or as a class when expanded; others skip it.

j_gene: TRBJ2-4; v_gene: TRBV5-6; d_gene: TRBD2; abundance: -; CDR3nt: TGTGCCAGCAGCTTGGTGGGGCTAGCGGAAAACATTCAGTACTTC; CDR3aa: CASSLVGLAENIQYF
j_gene: TRBJ1-4; v_gene: TRBV6-6; d_gene: TRBD1; abundance: -; CDR3nt: TGTGCCAGCATCCAGGGGGCAACTAATGAAAAACTGTTTTTT; CDR3aa: CASIQGATNEKLFF
j_gene: TRBJ1-4; v_gene: TRBV5-1; d_gene: -; abundance: -; CDR3nt: TGCGCCAGCAGCTTACAACAGGCGACTAATGAAAAACTGTTTTTT; CDR3aa: CASSLQQATNEKLFF
j_gene: TRBJ2-5; v_gene: TRBV19; d_gene: -; abundance: -; CDR3nt: TGTGCCAGTAGTAACTACGGACAGCATCAAGAGACCCAGTACTTC; CDR3aa: CASSNYGQHQETQYF
j_gene: TRBJ2-7; v_gene: TRBV5-4; d_gene: -; abundance: -; CDR3nt: TGTGCCAGCAGCCAGTCCCACGAGCAGTACTTC; CDR3aa: CASSQSHEQYF
j_gene: TRBJ2-7; v_gene: TRBV6-5; d_gene: TRBD1; abundance: -; CDR3nt: TGTGCCAGCAGTCGACAGGGGAGGTACGAGCAGTACTTC; CDR3aa: CASSRQGRYEQYF
j_gene: TRBJ2-2; v_gene: TRBV7-3; d_gene: -; abundance: -; CDR3nt: TGTGCCAGCGGGCGACAGGTCACCGGGGAGCTGTTTTTT; CDR3aa: CASGRQVTGELFF
j_gene: TRBJ2-2; v_gene: TRBV28; d_gene: TRBD1; abundance: -; CDR3nt: TGTGCCAGCAGTTCCCGACAGGGGGCGGTCACCGGGGAGCTGTTTTTT; CDR3aa: CASSSRQGAVTGELFF
j_gene: TRBJ1-2; v_gene: TRBV19; d_gene: TRBD1; abundance: -; CDR3nt: TGTGCCAGTAGTACTCAGGGGGCGTCCGGAGGCTACACCTTC; CDR3aa: CASSTQGASGGYTF
j_gene: TRBJ2-1; v_gene: TRBV7-8; d_gene: TRBD1; abundance: -; CDR3nt: TGTGCCAGCAGCCGTCGGGACAGGGACTACAATGAGCAGTTCTTC; CDR3aa: CASSRRDRDYNEQFF
j_gene: TRBJ1-2; v_gene: TRBV4-2; d_gene: TRBD1; abundance: -; CDR3nt: TGTGCCAGCAGCCAAGCGACAGGGGAGGGCCATGGCTACACCTTC; CDR3aa: CASSQATGEGHGYTF
j_gene: TRBJ1-2; v_gene: TRBV6-6; d_gene: TRBD1; abundance: -; CDR3nt: TGTGCCAGCATTCCAGGGGGAGGCGGCTACACCTTC; CDR3aa: CASIPGGGGYTF
j_gene: TRBJ1-1; v_gene: TRBV6-6; d_gene: TRBD1; abundance: few; CDR3nt: TGTGCCAGCAGCGGGCGACAGGGCTTGGGCACTGAAGCTTTCTTT; CDR3aa: CASSGRQGLGTEAFF
j_gene: TRBJ1-2; v_gene: TRBV28; d_gene: -; abundance: -; CDR3nt: TGTGCCAGCAGTCCCCCATTGGGGAGGGGAGGCTATGGCTACACCTTC; CDR3aa: CASSPPLGRGGYGYTF